This entry describes one T cell receptor (beta chain). Germline loops: CDR1 MNHEY, CDR2 SVGAGI. This CDR3 contains 13 residues. The V end was cut by 5 bases, the J end by 2 bases, with 6 bases between. The data were taken from a study of blood T cell repertoires in COVID-19. The wider study: PBMCs, B-cell-depleted T cells, or T cells were the source of the cDNA or gDNA that made up the material.

In the authors' workflow: Nucleated cell number was recorded as an estimate derived from reference gene primer amplification. Using immunoSEQ multiplex PCR, the repertoire was profiled, and TCRdb retains in-frame clones only, with some absent. D and trimming were read from the DNA, whereas the V and J calls and clone size are those reported in that table. This sample has some 250,000 clones, with over 75% found just once. This chain joins TRBV6-5 and TRBJ2-2; D may be TRBD1 (5 bases). The clonotype originates from a human donor in a cohort sampled during active COVID-19. The sample comprised peripheral blood. The CDR3, as DNA: TGTGCCAGCAGTCAGGGAAACACCGGGGAGCTGTTTTTT. This translates into CASSQGNTGELFF.